The 9 T cell receptor beta chains listed next were all sequenced from one sample in a study of T cell repertoires in cytomegalovirus infection. Via MiXCR, TCRdb re-called the reads, giving one row per CDR3 protein. Here the sample spans about 150,000 distinct CDR3 sequences, about 31% being singletons. These receptors' antigens are unknown. The source was CD8+ T cells from cultured PBMCs, collected from culture after CMV antigen stimulation. The receptor source for this set is a human donor in good health (CMV status not recorded). Some clones in this sample may be carry-over from other donors' samples.

V and J are TRBV12-3 or TRBV12-4 and TRBJ1-2; D might be TRBD1 (5 bases). This CDR3 has 15 residues. The V and J ends lost 0 bases and 0 bases respectively, with 8 bases between them. CDR3 region: CASSLARGANYGYTF. CDR3 bases: TGTGCCAGCAGTTTAGCGCGGGGGGCTAACTATGGCTACACCTTC.

This clonotype was recorded a few times. The chain recombines TRBV28 with TRBJ2-3; 8 bases agree with TRBD2. This CDR3 has 13 amino acids. Trimming removed 4 bases from V and 6 bases from J; junction bases left unmatched: 3. Germline V gene sequence: CDR1 MDHEN, CDR2 SYDVKM. DNA of the CDR3: TGTGCCAGCAGTTCTCGACTAGCGGATACGCAGTATTTT. It specifies CASSSRLADTQYF.

A note on this clonotype: A much larger clone lies a single base off, so this may be a read error. The chain uses TRBV11-2 and TRBJ1-1; no reliable D call. The germline CDR1 and CDR2 sequences are SGHAT and FQNNGV. The CDR3 sequence is 13 residues long. CDR3 nucleotide sequence: TGTGTCAGCGCAACGGGGTATAGCGCTGAAGCTTTCTTT. It translates to CVSATGYSAEAFF.

The chain is built from TRBV7-6 and TRBJ2-1, with no clear D. Per the germline V gene, CDR1 is SGHVS and CDR2 is FNYEAQ. Trimming shortened V by 1 base and J by 4 bases, and 11 bases separated the two germline ends. The CDR3 length is 15 residues. CDR3 amino acids: CASSLVEAAYNEQFF. The CDR3, as DNA: TGTGCCAGCAGCTTAGTGGAAGCAGCATACAATGAGCAGTTCTTC.

The rearrangement links TRBV6-4 to TRBJ2-2; D might be TRBD1 (6 bases). This CDR3 has 14 amino acids. Trimming pared 6 bases from V and 1 base from J, leaving 9 bases between. Germline V gives CDR1 MRHNA, CDR2 SNTAGT. CDR3 sequence (DNA): TGTGCCAGCAGCACAGGGCTGAACACCGGGGAGCTGTTTTTT. The encoded protein is CASSTGLNTGELFF.

In this sample, this clonotype turned up many times. This chain joins TRBV7-2 and TRBJ2-5; D may be TRBD2 (6 bases). CDR1 and CDR2 from the germline V gene are SGHTA and FQGNSA. The V gene lost 4 bases and the J gene lost 2 bases, with 14 bases spanning the gap. The CDR3 runs to 15 residues. The DNA for the CDR3 is TGTGCCAGCAGCTACATCGGGACTGAACAAGAGACCCAGTACTTC. This translates into CASSYIGTEQETQYF.

The rearrangement links TRBV4-2 to TRBJ2-7; 9 nucleotides match TRBD2. The CDR3 runs 15 residues. Germline values: CDR1 LGHNA, CDR2 YNFKEQ. The V segment lost 0 bases and the J segment 7 bases; nucleotides outside the gene matches: 7. This CDR3 is CASSQDPSGAREQYF. DNA for the CDR3: TGTGCCAGCAGCCAAGACCCTAGCGGGGCGCGGGAGCAGTACTTC.

The chain has TRBV20-1 and TRBJ2-1, with 9 bases lining up with TRBD2. The germline V gene has CDR1 DFQATT and CDR2 SNEGSKA (reference sequence). This CDR3 spans 15 amino acids. V shed 1 base and J 6 bases; nucleotides not matched to a gene: 7. Written as DNA, the CDR3 is TGCAGTGCTAGAGCCCAGCGGGGGGCTACCAATGAGCAGTTCTTC. This encodes CSARAQRGATNEQFF.

The rearrangement links TRBV7-6 to TRBJ2-3; 7 bases map to TRBD1. In germline, CDR1 is SGHVS, CDR2 FNYEAQ. CDR3 length: 16 residues. J was trimmed by 0 bases and V by 4 bases; bases with no gene match: 7. The CDR3 DNA sequence: TGTGCCAGCAGCTCGCCCGGGACAGTTAGCACAGATACGCAGTATTTT. It yields the protein CASSSPGTVSTDTQYF.